Sequencing of this TCR beta chain was carried out in a study of response to subunit inactivated influenza vaccine. In this sample, this clonotype turned up a few times. Via MiXCR, TCRdb re-called the RT-PCR reads, giving one row per CDR3 protein. The data hold about 570,000 distinct CDR3 sequences, with over 9% observed a single time. This CDR3 spans 16 amino acids. V dropped 0 bases and J dropped 0 bases, with 7 bases sitting between them. Looked up from germline, CDR1 is SGHRS and CDR2 is YFSETQ. These same data were also listed under a study on T cells expressing NK-cell markers. That work contributes: The TCR beta cDNA came from 5'RACE template switching with UMIs. Researchers got TCR beta repertoires out of sorted CD3+CD56+NKG2C+, CD3+CD56+NKG2C- and CD3+CD56-NKG2C+ T cells. T cells sorted in several experiments were restricted to alpha-beta TCR T cells by an anti-gamma-delta TCR antibody. Dominant NKG2C+ clonotypes in a handful of donors made up roughly 1.0-7.5% of CD8+ T cells.

This specimen consisted of PBMCs from blood, obtained on the day of vaccination. V usage is TRBV5-1 and J usage is TRBJ2-6; no reliable D call. The clonotype originates from a man aged 50-60 years who received an inactivated influenza vaccine. The CDR3 spells CASSLAISSGANVLTF. The CDR3 region has the DNA TGCGCCAGCAGCTTGGCCATAAGCTCTGGGGCCAACGTCCTGACTTTC.